This T cell receptor beta chain was retrieved from a study of cytomegalovirus exposure and HLA in healthy donors. CDR1 and CDR2 (germline): SGHRS, YFSETQ. CDR3 length equals 14 residues. Trimming left V 6 bases short and J 0 bases short, with 10 bases between. Sequenced by immunoSEQ multiplex PCR; TCRdb stores in-frame clones only, minus some. The sample has over 60,000 clones, about 95% seen once. The sequencing sample was made of PBMCs. This sequence originates from a man aged 18 to 35 in good health and CMV-seronegative. The rearrangement links TRBV5-1 to TRBJ1-3; D unresolved. In nucleotides, the CDR3 is TGCGCCAGCAAAGCCGAATACTCTGGAAACACCATATATTTT. Translating gives CASKAEYSGNTIYF. Full variable domain (remainder filled in from reference TRBV5-1 and TRBJ1-3): KAGVTQTPRYLIKTRGQQVTLSCSPISGHRSVSWYQQTPGQGLQFLFEYFSETQRNKGNFPGRFSGRQFSNSRSEMNVSTLELGDSALYLCASKAEYSGNTIYFGEGSWLTVV.